One and the same sample provided the 21 T cell receptor beta chains below, sequenced in a study of blood T cell repertoires in COVID-19. Profiling relied on immunoSEQ multiplex PCR, and the TCRdb table lists in-frame clones only, not all of them. This sample has fewer than 300,000 clones, with approximately 84% found just once. Sequenced material: peripheral blood. These receptors were collected from a person aged 65-85 years with COVID-19, enrolled during active disease.

This chain links TRBV2 with TRBJ1-5, with D hard to call. Germline-derived CDR1 and CDR2 are SNHLY and FYNNEI. CDR3 length equals 15 residues. Trimming pared 7 bases from V and 6 bases from J, leaving 19 bases between. The chain's CDR3 is CASNPGLTVRQPQHF. In DNA, the CDR3 is TGTGCCAGCAATCCGGGATTAACAGTGCGTCAGCCCCAGCATTTT.

This clone was seen once. The chain couples TRBV5-5 to TRBJ2-5; 11 bases match TRBD2. Germline V gene sequence: CDR1 SGHKS, CDR2 YYEKEE (reference sequence). J gave up 12 bases and V 2 bases, and 9 bases lay outside the gene matches. The CDR3 has 14 amino acids. The chain's CDR3 is CASSFFQLAGDKYF. The CDR3 coding sequence is TGTGCCAGCAGCTTTTTCCAACTAGCGGGGGATAAGTACTTC. Based on the CDR3 plus reference TRBV5-5 and TRBJ2-5, the full variable domain is DAGVTQSPTHLIKTRGQQVTLRCSPISGHKSVSWYQQVLGQGPQFIFQYYEKEERGRGNFPDRFSARQFPNYSSELNVNALLLGDSALYLCASSFFQLAGDKYFGPGTRLLVL.

This chain joins TRBV7-2 and TRBJ1-2; D is unclear. The CDR3 loop spans 18 amino acids. CDR1 SGHTA and CDR2 FQGNSA come from the germline V gene. Trimming left V 0 bases short and J 2 bases short, with 19 bases between. CDR3 nucleotides: TGTGCCAGCAGCTTAGCTAGCGGGCCCGCCTTAACAAACTATGGCTACACCTTC. Protein product: CASSLASGPALTNYGYTF.

The chain combines TRBV7-3 with TRBJ2-2, with no clear D. The germline V and J ends were trimmed by 1 base and 6 bases, with 9 bases remaining between them. The CDR3 spans 14 residues. CDR1 and CDR2 from the germline V gene are SGHTA and FQGTGA. This chain's CDR3 is CASSLNSGAGELFF. Written as DNA, the CDR3 is TGTGCCAGCAGCTTAAATAGTGGAGCCGGGGAGCTGTTTTTT.

The rearrangement uses TRBV12-3 or TRBV12-4 and TRBJ1-2, with D perhaps TRBD1 (6 bases). The length of the CDR3 is 12 residues. V was cut by 10 bases and J by 6 bases, with 15 bases left in between. CDR3 sequence: CATRGGPHGYTF. The CDR3 nucleotides read TGTGCCACCCGCGGGGGGCCACATGGCTACACCTTC.

This chain links TRBV7-2 with TRBJ2-7; TRBD1 aligns across 9 bases. The germline V gene encodes CDR1 SGHTA and CDR2 FQGNSA. This CDR3 is built from 14 residues. The V gene end was trimmed by 4 bases and the J gene end by 6 bases; junction bases not matched to a gene: 7. CDR3 nucleotides: TGTGCCAGCAGCTCACAGGGGGCGCGGGGCGAGCAGTACTTC. This translates into CASSSQGARGEQYF.

A few counts support this clone. CDR3: CASSFGRDGGYNEQFF. Here the CDR3 DNA reads TGTGCCAGCAGCTTTGGGAGGGACGGGGGCTACAATGAGCAGTTCTTC. This chain connects TRBV5-6 to TRBJ2-1, with 7 bases that match TRBD2. The V gene end was trimmed by 2 bases and the J gene end by 3 bases; junction bases not matched to a gene: 8. Germline V gene lookup returns CDR1 SGHDT and CDR2 YYEEEE. This CDR3 region has 16 residues.

V usage is TRBV18 and J usage is TRBJ2-4; TRBD2 matches 11 bases. V shed 0 bases, J shed 8 bases, and the junction held 6 bases outside the gene matches. Germline CDR1 and CDR2: KGHSH and LQKENI. This CDR3 contains 16 residues. As DNA, the CDR3 is TGTGCCAGCTCACCACCGACTAGCGGGATCACCTACATTCAGTACTTC. The encoded protein is CASSPPTSGITYIQYF.

This clone came up once. The CDR3 nucleotides are TGTGCCAGCAGTCCGGGAACAGCACATCAGCCCCAGCATTTT. Amino acids: CASSPGTAHQPQHF. V is TRBV2 and J is TRBJ1-5; no clear D. CDR1 is SNHLY and CDR2 is FYNNEI in the germline V gene. V was shortened by 5 bases and J by 5 bases, with 13 bases between the two germline ends. This CDR3 region has 14 residues.

The gene calls are TRBV6-6 and TRBJ1-6; possibly TRBD1 for D (6 bases). The CDR3 totals 16 residues. The V gene lost 2 bases and the J gene lost 0 bases, with 8 bases spanning the gap. The V gene's germline CDR1 is MNHNY and CDR2 SVGAGI (reference sequence). In DNA, the CDR3 is TGTGCCAGCAGTTACGACAGGAGCTCCTATAATTCACCCCTCCACTTT. Translated: CASSYDRSSYNSPLHF.

Only one count was recorded for this clone. This sequence joins TRBV28 and TRBJ2-7, with D possibly being TRBD1 (5 bases). CDR1 and CDR2 from the germline V gene are MDHEN and SYDVKM. The CDR3 has 12 amino acids. V lost 7 bases and J lost 6, with 13 bases in between. The CDR3 bases are TGTGCCAGCACCCAGGGATGGCGCGAGCAGTACTTC. It encodes CASTQGWREQYF.

The chain combines TRBV7-2 with TRBJ2-1, with 13 positions matching TRBD2. The CDR3 is 16 residues long. Germline values: CDR1 SGHTA, CDR2 FQGNSA. V shed 0 bases and J 8 bases; nucleotides not matched to a gene: 4. As DNA, the CDR3 is TGTGCCAGCAGCTTAGCTAGGACTAGCGGGAGCGATGAGCAGTTCTTC. Its protein is CASSLARTSGSDEQFF.

The V call is TRBV7-8, the J call TRBJ2-1; a possible D gene is TRBD2 (9 bases). CDR1 and CDR2 from the germline V gene are SGHVS and FQNEAQ. The CDR3 runs 15 residues. With 5 bases removed from V and 4 bases from J, the gap between germline ends came to 15 bases. CDR3 DNA: TGTGCCAGCAGCGGACAGGGACTAGCTTACAATGAGCAGTTCTTC. Translated: CASSGQGLAYNEQFF.

The rearrangement uses TRBV7-8 and TRBJ1-3; TRBD1 agrees at 7 bases. This CDR3 has 14 amino acids. From germline, CDR1 is SGHVS and CDR2 FQNEAQ. The V gene end was trimmed by 5 bases and the J gene end by 4 bases; junction bases not matched to a gene: 5. The CDR3 DNA reads TGTGCCAGCAGCGAAATCAGGGGGGGAAACACCATATATTTT. Translated: CASSEIRGGNTIYF.

This rearrangement joins TRBV5-6 to TRBJ2-7; TRBD1 matches 10 bases. V trimming: 2 bases; J trimming: 6 bases; junction bases outside the gene matches: 8. The CDR3 is made up of 15 amino acids. CDR1 is SGHDT, CDR2 YYEEEE, per germline. In nucleotides, the CDR3 is TGTGCCAGCAGCTTAACGGGGACAGGGGAGGGCGAGCAGTACTTC. Protein sequence: CASSLTGTGEGEQYF.

This chain links TRBV6-5 with TRBJ2-7; TRBD1 is a possible D gene (5 bases). Germline-derived CDR1 and CDR2 are MNHEY and SVGAGI. CDR3 length equals 13 residues. V was clipped by 7 bases and J by 2 bases, with 12 bases between them. The DNA of the CDR3 is TGTGCCAGCATCCAGGACAACGCCTACGAGCAGTACTTC. It yields the protein CASIQDNAYEQYF.

The rearrangement links TRBV3-1 (or the pseudogene TRBV3-2) to TRBJ2-2; TRBD1 might be the D (6 bases). CDR3 length: 15 residues. The V gene lost 8 bases and the J gene lost 5 bases, with 18 bases spanning the gap. Germline lookup yields CDR1 LGHDT and CDR2 YNNKEL (reference sequence). The CDR3 protein is CASGTTGPVTGELFF. CDR3 DNA: TGTGCCAGCGGAACGACAGGTCCAGTTACCGGGGAGCTGTTTTTT.

This chain connects TRBV7-9 to TRBJ2-3, with a tentative D call TRBD2 (5 bases). CDR1 and CDR2 from the germline V gene are SEHNR and FQNEAQ (reference sequence). There are 13 residues in the CDR3. V was pared by 5 bases and J by 8 bases, with 14 bases between. CDR3 coding DNA: TGTGCCAGCAGCCCAGGACTTGGAGTTACGCAGTATTTT. It specifies CASSPGLGVTQYF.

V usage is TRBV28 and J usage is TRBJ1-4, with TRBD1 matching 9 bases. V trimming: 4 bases; J trimming: 8 bases; junction bases outside the gene matches: 8. The length of the CDR3 is 15 residues. Germline V gene sequence: CDR1 MDHEN, CDR2 SYDVKM. CDR3 DNA sequence: TGTGCCAGCAGTTCGGGGACAGGGCGGGAGGAAAAACTGTTTTTT. Residues: CASSSGTGREEKLFF.

The CDR3 DNA follows: TGTGCCAGCAGTTTTGGAACTAGCGGGAGTCGGGACATTCAGTACTTC. As protein: CASSFGTSGSRDIQYF. The rearrangement links TRBV28 to TRBJ2-4; 11 bases fit TRBD2. Germline V gives CDR1 MDHEN, CDR2 SYDVKM. The CDR3 is 16 amino acids. Unmatched junction bases numbered 9, after V lost 3 bases and J lost 8 bases.

This clone was observed a handful of times. The chain carries TRBV25-1 and TRBJ1-2; TRBD1 aligns across 9 bases. Germline trimming cut 5 bases from V and 6 bases from J; bases unmatched to any gene: 4. CDR1 and CDR2 from the germline V gene are MGHDK and SYGVNS. The CDR3 runs 13 residues. CDR3 bases: TGTGCCAGCAGTCAGACAGGGGGGAATGGCTACACCTTC. It translates to CASSQTGGNGYTF.